Below, 17 T cell receptor beta chains from the same sample are listed, as sequenced in a study of cytomegalovirus exposure and HLA in healthy donors (TCRdb year 2017). Library generation was performed with the immunoSEQ multiplex PCR assay. A mixture of 60 forward primers for TCR Vbeta segments and 13 reverse primers for TCR Jbeta segments was used in the multiplex PCR. TCRdb stores this immuneACCESS table with in-frame sequences only. Part of the clones is absent; in the studies checked, under half of the shortfall reflects unresolved V genes, and no reason is known for the rest. This sample holds more than 85,000 clones; just under 70% were observed only once. The ten largest clones take up about 5.5% of the sample. Material: PBMCs. These receptors were collected from an older woman in good health and CMV-seropositive.

The chain links TRBV7-2 to TRBJ1-2, with 8 bases aligning to TRBD1. Germline V lookup: CDR1 SGHTA, CDR2 FQGNSA. V lost 4 bases, J lost 8 bases, and 12 bases stayed unmatched. CDR3 length equals 15 residues. The CDR3 DNA sequence: TGTGCCAGCAGCTCCTCCGGGACAGGCGGGTGGGGCTACACCTTC. It yields the protein CASSSSGTGGWGYTF.

The chain is built from TRBV7-2 and TRBJ1-4; perhaps TRBD1 as D (5 bases). Between the trimmed V and J ends, which lost 1 base and 5 bases, there was a span of 14 bases. This CDR3 contains 16 residues. CDR1 is SGHTA, CDR2 FQGNSA, per germline. CDR3 in amino acids: CASSLVGGAQNEKLFF. In DNA form, the CDR3 reads TGTGCCAGCAGCTTAGTGGGGGGAGCCCAGAATGAAAAACTGTTTTTT.

This clone was counted a few times. The chain employs TRBV7-9 and TRBJ1-3, with TRBD1 matching over 7 bases. Trimming took 6 bases from V and 1 from J; bases not matched to a gene: 9. This CDR3 region has 16 residues. In germline, CDR1 is SEHNR, CDR2 FQNEAQ (reference sequence). The CDR3 DNA reads TGTGCCAGCAGTCAATTAGAGACAGGGTCTGGAAACACCATATATTTT. Translation: CASSQLETGSGNTIYF.

The chain links TRBV6-5 to TRBJ1-2; 9 nucleotides line up with TRBD1. Per the germline V gene, CDR1 is MNHEY and CDR2 is SVGAGI. The CDR3 covers 15 residues. V lost 5 bases to trimming and J lost 8 bases; unmatched junction nucleotides: 12. Here the CDR3 DNA reads TGTGCCAGCAGTCGGACCCGGACAGGGGTCGGCGGCTACACCTTC. It is translated as CASSRTRTGVGGYTF.

This clone occurred many times. This sequence joins TRBV6-5 and TRBJ2-7, with D maybe TRBD2 (5 bases). Looked up from germline, CDR1 is MNHEY and CDR2 is SVGAGI. V was cut by 0 bases and J by 3 bases, with 15 bases left in between. CDR3 length equals 16 residues. As DNA, the CDR3 is TGTGCCAGCAGTTACTCTGATTCGGCGGGCGGCTACGAGCAGTACTTC. Amino acids: CASSYSDSAGGYEQYF.

There are a few counts of this clone. The chain is built from TRBV6-5 and TRBJ2-2, with TRBD1 matching over 7 bases. After removal of 6 bases from V and 5 bases from J, the junction contained 9 bases not matched to a gene. The CDR3 loop spans 15 amino acids. Germline-derived CDR1 and CDR2 are MNHEY and SVGAGI. CDR3 region: CASRQGQIFTGELFF. CDR3 nucleotide sequence: TGTGCCAGCAGGCAGGGACAGATTTTTACCGGGGAGCTGTTTTTT.

The chain is built from TRBV5-1 and TRBJ2-3; 9 bases align to TRBD1. In germline, CDR1 is SGHRS, CDR2 YFSETQ. The CDR3 sequence is 14 residues long. The V segment lost 4 bases and the J segment 3 bases; nucleotides outside the gene matches: 3. In nucleotides, the CDR3 is TGCGCCAGCAGCGAGACAGGGGGAACAGATACGCAGTATTTT. It encodes CASSETGGTDTQYF.

This chain links TRBV13 with TRBJ1-6, with TRBD1 matching over 7 bases. V dropped 6 bases and J dropped 7; count of bases not matched to a gene: 6. The CDR3 totals 14 residues. Germline V CDR1 and CDR2: PRHDT, FYEKMQ (reference sequence). CDR3 residues: CASSRTGQNSPLHF. For the CDR3, the DNA is TGTGCCAGCAGTAGGACAGGTCAAAATTCACCCCTCCACTTT. The whole variable domain, remainder taken from reference TRBV13 and TRBJ1-6, is AAGVIQSPRHLIKEKRETATLKCYPIPRHDTVYWYQQGPGQDPQFLISFYEKMQSDKGSIPDRFSAQQFSDYHSELNMSSLELGDSALYFCASSRTGQNSPLHFGNGTRLTVT.

This clone was seen a few times. This rearrangement joins TRBV12-5 to TRBJ2-5; TRBD1 might be the D (6 bases). The CDR3 extends over 16 amino acids. CDR1 is LGHNT and CDR2 is FRNRAP in the germline V gene. Trimming pared 0 bases from V and 4 bases from J, leaving 15 bases between. CDR3 amino acids: CASGLVLLRGRETQYF. The CDR3 nucleotides are TGTGCTAGTGGTTTGGTACTCCTCAGGGGTAGAGAGACCCAGTACTTC.

In its sample, this clone was seen once. The J gene is TRBJ1-5, the V gene TRBV12-5; 7 nucleotides match TRBD1. The CDR3 is made up of 17 amino acids. V dropped 0 bases and J dropped 3; count of bases not matched to a gene: 8. CDR1 is LGHNT, CDR2 FRNRAP, per germline. As DNA, the CDR3 is TGTGCTAGTGGTTTGGTACTTCAGGGGGATTTCAATCAGCCCCAGCATTTT. Amino acid sequence: CASGLVLQGDFNQPQHF.

The chain has TRBV14 and TRBJ1-2; D gene unclear. V was clipped by 1 base and J by 8 bases, with 11 bases between them. This CDR3 spans 13 amino acids. Per germline, CDR1 SGHDN and CDR2 FVKESK. As DNA, the CDR3 is TGTGCCAGCAGCCAAGTCACGGCCGGGGGCTACACCTTC. Protein sequence: CASSQVTAGGYTF.

This rearrangement joins TRBV2 to TRBJ1-3, with TRBD1 matching over 7 bases. The ends lost 7 bases at V and 0 bases at J; junction bases unmatched: 9. CDR3 length: 16 residues. The germline gives CDR1 SNHLY, CDR2 FYNNEI. CDR3 in DNA: TGTGCCAGCACTTATTCGGGACAGTCCTCTGGAAACACCATATATTTT. Encoded protein: CASTYSGQSSGNTIYF.

The chain recombines TRBV7-6 with TRBJ2-1, with TRBD2 matching over 15 bases. V lost 4 bases and J lost 7; bases outside the gene matches: 8. The CDR3 is made up of 17 amino acids. The germline gives CDR1 SGHVS, CDR2 FNYEAQ. The CDR3 bases are TGTGCCAGCAGCTCCCGGACTAGCGGGGGGGCCTGGAATGAGCAGTTCTTC. As protein: CASSSRTSGGAWNEQFF.

The gene calls are TRBV7-2 and TRBJ2-6; a weak D match, TRBD2 (6 bases). Germline CDR1 reads SGHTA; CDR2 reads FQGNSA. The ends were cut back, 1 base at V and 0 bases at J, with 13 bases in the middle. The CDR3 spans 18 residues. This CDR3 reads CASSLDGGVVSGANVLTF. CDR3 DNA: TGTGCCAGCAGCTTAGATGGAGGGGTCGTCTCTGGGGCCAACGTCCTGACTTTC.

This chain joins TRBV6-1 and TRBJ1-3; TRBD1 matches at 8 bases. Germline lookup yields CDR1 MNHNS and CDR2 SASEGT. This CDR3 is built from 16 residues. The V segment lost 1 base and the J segment 4 bases; nucleotides outside the gene matches: 6. The CDR3 DNA follows: TGTGCCAGCAGTGAAGGGGCAGGGGGCGTAGGAAACACCATATATTTT. Translated, it gives CASSEGAGGVGNTIYF.

The genes are TRBV14 and TRBJ1-1; D is undetermined. The germline V gene encodes CDR1 SGHDN and CDR2 FVKESK. This CDR3 region has 16 residues. V lost 0 bases to trimming and J lost 1 base, with 12 bases between them. Here the CDR3 DNA reads TGTGCCAGCAGCCAAGAAACCCGGGGAAAGAACACTGAAGCTTTCTTT. This translates into CASSQETRGKNTEAFF.

This clone was seen more than once but under ten times. The chain employs TRBV6-5 and TRBJ1-2, with D perhaps TRBD1 (6 bases). Germline V gene data show CDR1 as MNHEY and CDR2 as SVGAGI. The CDR3 runs to 13 residues. With 11 bases removed from V and 2 bases from J, the gap between germline ends came to 15 bases. The CDR3 protein is CASTGGDNYGYTF. The DNA of the CDR3 is TGTGCCTCCACGGGGGGCGACAACTATGGCTACACCTTC.